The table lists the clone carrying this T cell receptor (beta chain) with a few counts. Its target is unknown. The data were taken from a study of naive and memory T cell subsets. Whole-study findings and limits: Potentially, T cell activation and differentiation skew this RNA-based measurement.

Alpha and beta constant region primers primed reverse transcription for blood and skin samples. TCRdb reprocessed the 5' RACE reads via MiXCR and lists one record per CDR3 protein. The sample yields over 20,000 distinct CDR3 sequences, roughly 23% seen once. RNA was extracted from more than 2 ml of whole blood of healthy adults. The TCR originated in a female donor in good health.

Here the CDR3 reads CASSLNILSSYEQYF. The CDR3 DNA is TGTGCCAGCAGCCTAAACATTCTTAGCTCCTACGAGCAGTACTTC. The gene calls are TRBV5-5 and TRBJ2-7; D unresolved. The germline V gene has CDR1 SGHKS and CDR2 YYEKEE (reference sequence). The ends were cut back, 4 bases at V and 0 bases at J, with 14 bases in the middle. CDR3 length: 15 amino acids.